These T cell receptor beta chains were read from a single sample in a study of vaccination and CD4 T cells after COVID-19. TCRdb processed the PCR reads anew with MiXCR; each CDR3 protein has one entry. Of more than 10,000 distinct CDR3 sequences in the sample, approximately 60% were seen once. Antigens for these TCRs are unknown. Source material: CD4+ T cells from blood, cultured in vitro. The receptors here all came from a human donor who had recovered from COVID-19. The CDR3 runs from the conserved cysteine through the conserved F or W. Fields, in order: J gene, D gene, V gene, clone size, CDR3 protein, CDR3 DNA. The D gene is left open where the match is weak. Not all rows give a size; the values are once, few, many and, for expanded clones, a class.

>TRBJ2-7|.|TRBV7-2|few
CASSLEYDRYF
TGTGCCAGCAGCTTAGAATACGACAGATACTTC
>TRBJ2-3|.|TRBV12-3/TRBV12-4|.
CASSLMTTTDTQYF
TGTGCCAGCAGTTTAATGACTACCACAGATACGCAGTATTTT
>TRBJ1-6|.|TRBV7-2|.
CASSLVSQGNSPLHF
TGTGCCAGCAGCTTAGTCAGCCAGGGTAATTCACCCCTCCACTTT
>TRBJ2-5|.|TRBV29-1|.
CSVDGRGGAETQYF
TGCAGCGTTGATGGCAGGGGGGGCGCAGAGACCCAGTACTTC
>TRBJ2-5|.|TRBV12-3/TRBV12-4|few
CASSLGLLKGETQYF
TGTGCCAGCAGTCTAGGACTGTTAAAGGGGGAGACCCAGTACTTC
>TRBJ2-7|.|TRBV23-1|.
CASSQYNRVTYEQYF
TGCGCCAGCAGTCAATATAACAGGGTAACCTACGAGCAGTACTTC
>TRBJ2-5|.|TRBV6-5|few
CASTYFETQYF
TGTGCCAGCACTTATTTTGAGACCCAGTACTTC
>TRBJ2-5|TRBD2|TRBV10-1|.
CASSEGTSGSHPEETQYF
TGCGCCAGCAGTGAAGGGACTAGCGGGAGCCATCCGGAGGAGACCCAGTACTTC
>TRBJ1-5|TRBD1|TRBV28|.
CASSPDRGVSQPQHF
TGTGCCAGCAGCCCCGACAGGGGTGTAAGTCAGCCCCAGCATTTT
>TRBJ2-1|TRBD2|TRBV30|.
CAWKGLAGYNEQFF
TGTGCCTGGAAGGGGCTAGCGGGATATAATGAGCAGTTCTTC
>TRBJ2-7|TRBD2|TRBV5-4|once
CASSLASGRASEQYF
TGTGCCAGCAGCTTGGCGAGCGGGAGGGCCTCCGAGCAGTACTTC
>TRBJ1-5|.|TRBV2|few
CARGGASSNQPQHF
TGTGCCAGGGGGGGGGCTAGTAGCAATCAGCCCCAGCATTTT
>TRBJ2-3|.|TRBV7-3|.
CASSPNLLARTDTQYF
TGTGCCAGCAGTCCCAATTTACTAGCCCGCACAGATACGCAGTATTTT
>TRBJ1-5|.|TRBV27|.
CASSSRGPRNQPQHF
TGTGCCAGCAGTTCGAGGGGACCTCGCAATCAGCCCCAGCATTTT
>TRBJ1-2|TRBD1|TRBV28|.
CASSNPTGNGYTF
TGTGCCAGCAGCAACCCGACAGGGAATGGCTACACCTTC
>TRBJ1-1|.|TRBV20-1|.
CSASMIHGNMMNTEAFF
TGCAGTGCTAGTATGATTCACGGGAACATGATGAACACTGAAGCTTTCTTT
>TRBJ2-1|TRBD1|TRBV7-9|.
CASSPGGGTGAYNEQFF
TGTGCCAGCAGCCCTGGGGGCGGGACAGGGGCCTACAATGAGCAGTTCTTC
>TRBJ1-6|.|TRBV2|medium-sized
CASSSDSSSYNSPLHF
TGTGCCAGCAGCTCAGACAGCAGCTCCTATAATTCACCCCTCCACTTT
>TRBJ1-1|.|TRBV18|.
CASSPIGGWALNTEAFF
TGTGCCAGCTCACCGATTGGGGGCTGGGCGCTGAACACTGAAGCTTTCTTT
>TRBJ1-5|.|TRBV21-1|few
CASSNYRQVSNQPQHF
TGTGCCAGCAGCAACTATAGACAGGTTTCCAATCAGCCCCAGCATTTT
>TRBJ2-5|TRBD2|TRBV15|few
CATSTRTSAGGTQYF
TGTGCCACCAGCACCCGGACTAGCGCTGGGGGGACCCAGTACTTC
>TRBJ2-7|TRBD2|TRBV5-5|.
CASSPQGGSYEQYF
TGTGCCAGCAGCCCGCAAGGCGGGAGCTACGAGCAGTACTTC
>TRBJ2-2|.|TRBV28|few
CASSLRVGELFF
TGTGCCAGCAGTTTAAGGGTCGGGGAGCTGTTTTTT
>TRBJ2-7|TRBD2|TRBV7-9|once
CASIPGGGGSAYEQYF
TGTGCCAGCATCCCGGGTGGTGGCGGGAGCGCCTACGAGCAGTACTTC
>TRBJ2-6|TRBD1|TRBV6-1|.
CASNRDRAPVSGANVLTF
TGTGCCAGCAATAGAGACAGGGCCCCCGTCTCTGGGGCCAACGTCCTGACTTTC
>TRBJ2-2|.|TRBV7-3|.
CASSLGTPGTGELFF
TGTGCCAGCAGCTTAGGAACTCCTGGCACCGGGGAGCTGTTTTTT
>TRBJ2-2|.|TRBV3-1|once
CASSLGGRGDTGELFF
TGTGCCAGCAGCTTAGGCGGCAGGGGTGACACCGGGGAGCTGTTTTTT
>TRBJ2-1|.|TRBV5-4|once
CASSSGLKQFF
TGTGCCAGCAGCTCGGGACTTAAGCAGTTCTTC
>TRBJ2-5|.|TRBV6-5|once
CASSYSRGVETQYF
TGTGCCAGCAGTTACTCGAGGGGGGTTGAGACCCAGTACTTC
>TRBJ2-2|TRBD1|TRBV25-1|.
CASSEGQGYTGELFF
TGTGCCAGCAGTGAAGGACAGGGATACACCGGGGAGCTGTTTTTT
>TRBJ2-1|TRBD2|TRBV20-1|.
CSAISLAGENNEQFF
TGCAGTGCTATATCCCTAGCGGGAGAGAACAATGAGCAGTTCTTC
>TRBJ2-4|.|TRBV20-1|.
CSARMGGPKTIQYF
TGCAGTGCTAGAATGGGGGGACCCAAAACCATTCAGTACTTC
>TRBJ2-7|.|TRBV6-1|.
CASRRLSQGPYEQYF
TGTGCCAGCAGACGATTATCACAGGGCCCCTACGAGCAGTACTTC
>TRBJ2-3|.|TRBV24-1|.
CATSVGATDTQYF
TGTGCCACCAGTGTGGGGGCCACAGATACGCAGTATTTT
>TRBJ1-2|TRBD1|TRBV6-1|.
CASSRRDSGGYGYTF
TGTGCCAGCAGCCGTAGGGACAGCGGGGGTTATGGCTACACCTTC
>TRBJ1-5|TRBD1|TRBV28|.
CAIEGSGQAIHQPQHF
TGTGCCATAGAGGGGTCGGGACAGGCAATACATCAGCCCCAGCATTTT
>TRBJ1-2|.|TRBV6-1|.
CASIPREGYGYTF
TGTGCCAGCATCCCCAGGGAGGGTTATGGCTACACCTTC
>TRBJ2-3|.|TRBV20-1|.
CSAPRPGHTDTQYF
TGCAGTGCTCCCCGCCCGGGCCACACAGATACGCAGTATTTT
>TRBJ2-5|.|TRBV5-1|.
CASSLVPGRGETQYF
TGCGCCAGCAGCTTGGTCCCAGGGCGAGGGGAGACCCAGTACTTC
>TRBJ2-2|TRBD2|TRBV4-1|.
CASSQPRREGTGELFF
TGCGCCAGCAGCCAACCCCGACGGGAGGGGACCGGGGAGCTGTTTTTT
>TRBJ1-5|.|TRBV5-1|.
CASSLAGRRNQPQHF
TGCGCCAGCAGCTTGGCCGGCAGGCGCAATCAGCCCCAGCATTTT
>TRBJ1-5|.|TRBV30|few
CAWSTVLGPNQPQHF
TGTGCCTGGAGTACCGTATTGGGTCCGAATCAGCCCCAGCATTTT
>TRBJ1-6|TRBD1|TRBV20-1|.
CSAPGDRGNSPLHF
TGCAGTGCTCCTGGGGACAGGGGGAATTCACCCCTCCACTTT
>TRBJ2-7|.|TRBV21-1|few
CASSKVGGDEQYF
TGTGCCAGCAGCAAAGTAGGGGGAGACGAGCAGTACTTC
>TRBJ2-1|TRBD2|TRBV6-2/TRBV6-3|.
CASSHEIAGSNEQFF
TGTGCCAGCAGCCATGAGATAGCGGGATCCAATGAGCAGTTCTTC
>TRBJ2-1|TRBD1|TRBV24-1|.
CATSDWPRTGVNEQFF
TGTGCCACCAGTGATTGGCCTCGGACAGGCGTCAATGAGCAGTTCTTC
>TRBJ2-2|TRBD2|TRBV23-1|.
CASSQFELAGNTGELFF
TGCGCCAGCAGTCAATTTGAGTTAGCGGGAAACACCGGGGAGCTGTTTTTT
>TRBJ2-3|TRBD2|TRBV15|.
CATGSGSRDTQYF
TGTGCCACCGGCAGCGGGAGTAGGGATACGCAGTATTTT
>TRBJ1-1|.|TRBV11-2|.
CASSSGHGEAFF
TGTGCCAGCAGCTCCGGACACGGTGAAGCTTTCTTT
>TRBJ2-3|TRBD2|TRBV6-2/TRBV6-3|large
CASTQEGLVSPDTQYF
TGTGCCAGCACCCAAGAGGGACTAGTGTCCCCAGATACGCAGTATTTT
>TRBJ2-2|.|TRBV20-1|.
CSAYSEVTGELFF
TGCAGTGCATATAGCGAGGTCACCGGGGAGCTGTTTTTT
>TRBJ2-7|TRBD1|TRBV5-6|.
CASQGTAPYEQYF
TGTGCCAGCCAGGGGACAGCCCCCTACGAGCAGTACTTC
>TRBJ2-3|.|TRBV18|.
CASSPKMATDTQYF
TGTGCCAGCTCACCAAAGATGGCAACGGATACGCAGTATTTT
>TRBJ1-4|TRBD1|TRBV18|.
CASSQGQGSKKLFF
TGTGCCAGCTCACAGGGACAGGGGTCTAAAAAACTGTTTTTT
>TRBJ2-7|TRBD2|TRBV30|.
CAWSTSGSYEQYF
TGTGCCTGGTCGACTAGCGGGAGTTACGAGCAGTACTTC
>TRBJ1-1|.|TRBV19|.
CASSMTRGITEAFF
TGTGCCAGTAGTATGACTCGGGGGATAACTGAAGCTTTCTTT
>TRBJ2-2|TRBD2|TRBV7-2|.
CASKGTSGRGGELFF
TGTGCCAGCAAGGGGACTAGCGGGAGGGGCGGGGAGCTGTTTTTT
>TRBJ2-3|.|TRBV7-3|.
CASGQTSTDTQYF
TGTGCCAGCGGCCAGACGAGCACAGATACGCAGTATTTT
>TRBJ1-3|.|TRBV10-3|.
CAISEFRTASGNTIYF
TGTGCCATCAGTGAGTTTAGGACGGCCTCTGGAAACACCATATATTTT
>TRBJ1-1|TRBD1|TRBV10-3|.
CAIRPGTGDTEAFF
TGTGCCATCAGACCCGGGACAGGGGACACTGAAGCTTTCTTT